This entry lists 18 T cell receptor beta chains sequenced from one sample in a study of blood T cell repertoires in COVID-19. Libraries were prepared by immunoSEQ multiplex PCR; TCRdb keeps only in-frame clonotypes and omits some of them. The sample shows roughly 310,000 clones, approximately 90% of them seen only once. Sequencing was done on a sample of PBMCs or T cells enriched from blood (not recorded which). All receptors derive from a woman aged 35 to 49 who had recovered from COVID-19.

The chain combines TRBV19 with TRBJ1-5; D is unclear. Germline V gene data show CDR1 as LNHDA and CDR2 as SQIVND (reference sequence). V lost 7 bases and J lost 3, with 10 bases in between. The CDR3 totals 13 residues. The CDR3 region is CASIGGFNQPQHF. DNA of the CDR3: TGTGCCAGTATAGGCGGTTTCAATCAGCCCCAGCATTTT.

The chain couples TRBV28 to TRBJ1-2; 9 positions match TRBD1. V lost 6 bases, J lost 5 bases, and 7 bases stayed unmatched. Germline loops: CDR1 MDHEN, CDR2 SYDVKM. The length of the CDR3 is 14 residues. The CDR3 nucleotides read TGTGCCAGCAGCCCGGGACAGGGAGGGTATGGCTACACCTTC. Its translation is CASSPGQGGYGYTF.

The chain carries TRBV27 and TRBJ1-6, with D possibly being TRBD1 (5 bases). CDR1 and CDR2 (germline): MNHEY, SMNVEV (reference sequence). The CDR3 contains 14 residues. Trimming shortened V by 2 bases and J by 10 bases, and 12 bases separated the two germline ends. Here the CDR3 DNA reads TGTGCCAGCAGTTTACAGGGTCTCAGGTCACCCCTCCACTTT. Translation: CASSLQGLRSPLHF.

CDR3 sequence (DNA): TGTGCCAGCAGGTACCGGGACAGGAACACTGAAGCTTTCTTT. Amino acid sequence: CASRYRDRNTEAFF. The chain has TRBV5-6 and TRBJ1-1; TRBD1 aligns across 7 bases. Per germline, CDR1 SGHDT and CDR2 YYEEEE. This CDR3 region has 14 residues. Trimming at V came to 5 bases and at J to 1 base, leaving 5 bases not matched to a gene.

V is TRBV9 and J is TRBJ1-1; D perhaps matches TRBD1 (5 bases). This CDR3 has 13 residues. Deletions cut 2 bases from V and 3 bases from J, with 8 bases between. The germline CDR1 and CDR2 sequences are SGDLS and YYNGEE. CDR3 nucleotides: TGTGCCAGCAGCGTTGACAGTTACACTGAAGCTTTCTTT. As protein: CASSVDSYTEAFF.

This rearrangement joins TRBV28 to TRBJ2-1; TRBD1 is a possible D gene (5 bases). The germline gives CDR1 MDHEN, CDR2 SYDVKM. V shed 2 bases and J shed 7 bases, with 12 bases lying between them. The CDR3 is 14 residues long. The CDR3, as DNA: TGTGCCAGCAGTTTACTGCCAGGGTGGAATGAGCAGTTCTTC. Its translation is CASSLLPGWNEQFF. Complete variable domain (other parts from reference TRBV28 and TRBJ2-1): DVKVTQSSRYLVKRTGEKVFLECVQDMDHENMFWYRQDPGLGLRLIYFSYDVKMKEKGDIPEGYSVSREKKERFSLILESASTNQTSMYLCASSLLPGWNEQFFGPGTRLTVL.

This chain links TRBV10-2 with TRBJ2-7; possibly TRBD1 for D (5 bases). The length of the CDR3 is 15 residues. The V and J ends lost 0 bases and 2 bases respectively, with 11 bases between them. CDR1 WSHSY and CDR2 SAAADI come from the germline V gene. In DNA, the CDR3 is TGCGCCAGCAGTGAGTCGTCTCAGGGCCCCTACGAGCAGTACTTC. Residues: CASSESSQGPYEQYF.

In this sample, this clone turned up a few times. The chain couples TRBV28 to TRBJ1-2; no reliable D call. The germline V gene has CDR1 MDHEN and CDR2 SYDVKM. The ends were cut back, 10 bases at V and 2 bases at J, with 11 bases in the middle. The CDR3 sequence is 12 residues long. The CDR3 coding sequence is TGTGCCACAATGGGAGGGAACTATGGCTACACCTTC. Translated, it gives CATMGGNYGYTF.

The CDR3 region is CSVESQGNYEQYF. The CDR3, as DNA: TGCAGCGTTGAAAGCCAGGGGAACTACGAGCAGTACTTC. The chain couples TRBV29-1 to TRBJ2-7; D possibly corresponds to TRBD1 (6 bases). The length of the CDR3 is 13 residues. With 2 bases removed from V and 3 bases from J, the gap between germline ends came to 11 bases. Germline-derived CDR1 and CDR2 are SQVTM and ANQGSEA.

The gene calls are TRBV18 and TRBJ2-3, with 11 bases lining up with TRBD2. V was clipped by 3 bases and J by 5 bases; unmatched bases: 7. CDR3 length: 16 residues. Per the germline V gene, CDR1 is KGHSH and CDR2 is LQKENI. CDR3 sequence reads: CASSPRLAGGGDTQYF. CDR3 bases: TGTGCCAGCTCACCCCGGCTAGCGGGGGGCGGAGATACGCAGTATTTT.

This clone is a singleton in its sample. This CDR3 is also generated by other DNA sequences in the sample. This chain uses TRBV6-5 with TRBJ1-5; possibly TRBD1 for D (5 bases). Trimming left V 7 bases short and J 2 bases short, with 9 bases between. CDR1 and CDR2 (germline): MNHEY, SVGAGI. CDR3 size: 13 residues. CDR3 DNA: TGTGCCAGCATTCCGGGGGGCAATCAGCCCCAGCATTTT. This encodes CASIPGGNQPQHF.

Worth noting for this clone: Additional DNA sequences in this sample encode the identical CDR3. The CDR3 coding sequence is TGTGCCAGCAGTTTGGGAGGTTTGAACACTGAAGCTTTCTTT. Translation: CASSLGGLNTEAFF. The chain has TRBV7-9 and TRBJ1-1; D is unresolved. Germline CDR1 and CDR2: SEHNR and FQNEAQ (reference sequence). V lost 6 bases and J 0 bases, leaving 11 bases between the germline ends. The CDR3 loop spans 14 amino acids.

This sequence joins TRBV29-1 and TRBJ2-1, with 9 bases fitting TRBD2. Germline-derived CDR1 and CDR2 are SQVTM and ANQGSEA. This CDR3 is 13 amino acids long. J was trimmed by 10 bases and V by 5 bases; bases with no gene match: 9. CDR3 sequence (DNA): TGCAGCGTTCCTAGCGGGGAGGCCCCCGAGCAGTTCTTC. It encodes CSVPSGEAPEQFF.

This rearrangement joins TRBV11-3 to TRBJ2-1, with 7 bases fitting TRBD1. Germline trimming cut 1 base from V and 5 bases from J; bases unmatched to any gene: 5. This CDR3 has 15 residues. Looked up from germline, CDR1 is SGHNT and CDR2 is YENEEA. CDR3 residues: CASSLGGQWDNEQFF. CDR3 sequence (DNA): TGTGCCAGCAGCTTAGGGGGACAGTGGGACAATGAGCAGTTCTTC.

In its sample, this clone was seen a few times. The rearrangement joins TRBV2 to TRBJ1-2; tentatively, D is TRBD1 (5 bases). CDR3 length: 14 amino acids. Germline loops: CDR1 SNHLY, CDR2 FYNNEI. Trimming cost V 6 bases and J 4 bases, with 15 bases left between them. Written as DNA, the CDR3 is TGTGCCAGCAGCCTTATAGACAGCCCCTATGGCTACACCTTC. This encodes CASSLIDSPYGYTF.

This clone was counted between two and nine times. Here the CDR3 DNA reads TGTGCCAGCAGTGCCGGGGGTAGCGGGGTACAAGAGACCCAGTACTTC. This translates into CASSAGGSGVQETQYF. This chain joins TRBV5-8 and TRBJ2-5, with 8 bases lining up with TRBD2. Germline CDR1 SGHTS, CDR2 YDEGEE. After removal of 5 bases from V and 2 bases from J, the junction contained 11 bases not matched to a gene. The length of the CDR3 is 16 residues.

The chain links TRBV28 to TRBJ1-5; TRBD1 aligns across 8 bases. Germline CDR1 is MDHEN and CDR2 is SYDVKM. V gave up 3 bases and J gave up 2 bases; unmatched junction bases: 3. This CDR3 is 15 amino acids long. CDR3 DNA sequence: TGTGCCAGCAGTTTTCAGGGGGCGGGCAATCAGCCCCAGCATTTT. This encodes CASSFQGAGNQPQHF.

CDR3 nucleotide sequence: TGTGCCAGCAGTGAGCAGGGAAGGTACAATGAGCAGTTCTTC. It is translated as CASSEQGRYNEQFF. V gene TRBV2 combines with J gene TRBJ2-1, with a weak D call TRBD1 (5 bases). V shed 3 bases and J shed 4 bases, with 10 bases lying between them. Germline V gene sequence: CDR1 SNHLY, CDR2 FYNNEI. The CDR3 spans 14 residues.